Here is one TCR beta chain with its context. Its antigen is unidentified. Other nucleotide sequences in the sample specify the same CDR3. Clones were sequenced by immunoSEQ multiplex PCR, and TCRdb holds only the in-frame ones, with some missing. The data contain 90,000 to 130,000 clones, 85% to 95% of them singletons. This record belongs to a study of T cell responses to AZD1222 COVID-19 vaccine. Germline lookup yields CDR1 KGHSH and CDR2 LQKENI. The CDR3 loop spans 13 amino acids. V was clipped by 2 bases and J by 1 base, with 5 bases between them. General study points: None of the repertoires were sampled until the peak T cell response had passed. Compared with day 0, the breadth and depth of the Spike-specific TCR repertoire rose significantly after two doses of AZD1222.

The chain joins TRBV18 to TRBJ1-1, with D unresolved. The sequence came from an adult in good health. The sample consisted of peripheral blood, taken on day 0 of AZD1222 vaccination. The CDR3: CASSPGQNTEAFF. CDR3 bases: TGTGCCAGCTCACCAGGCCAGAACACTGAAGCTTTCTTT.